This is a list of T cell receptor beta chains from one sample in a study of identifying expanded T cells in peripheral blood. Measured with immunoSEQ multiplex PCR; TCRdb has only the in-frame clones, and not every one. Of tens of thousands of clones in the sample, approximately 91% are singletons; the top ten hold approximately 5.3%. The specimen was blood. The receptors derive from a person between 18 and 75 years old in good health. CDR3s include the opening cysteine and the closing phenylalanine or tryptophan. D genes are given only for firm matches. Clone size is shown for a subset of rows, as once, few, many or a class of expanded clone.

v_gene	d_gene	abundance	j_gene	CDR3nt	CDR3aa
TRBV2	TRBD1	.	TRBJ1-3	TGTGCCAGCCGTTCCACAGGGGCAGGAAACACCATATATTTT	CASRSTGAGNTIYF
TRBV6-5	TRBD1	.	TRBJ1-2	TGTGCCAGCAGTTACTCGACAGGGGGCGACTATGGCTACACCTTC	CASSYSTGGDYGYTF
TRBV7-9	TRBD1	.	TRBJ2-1	TGTGCCAGCAGCCCAGACACCGGGACAGGGGGCAATGAGCAGTTCTTC	CASSPDTGTGGNEQFF
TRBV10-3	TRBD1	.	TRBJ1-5	TGTGCCATCAGTGAACAGGGGGCTGGCAATCAGCCCCAGCATTTT	CAISEQGAGNQPQHF
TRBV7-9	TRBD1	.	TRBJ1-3	TGTGCCAGCAGCTTAGCGGGGACAGGGGGAAACACCATATATTTT	CASSLAGTGGNTIYF
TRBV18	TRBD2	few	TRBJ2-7	TGTGCCAGCTCCCCAACTAGCGGGAGCTCCTACGAGCAGTACTTC	CASSPTSGSSYEQYF
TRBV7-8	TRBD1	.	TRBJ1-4	TGTGCCAGCAGCCAAAAGAAGGACAGGGGTGGTGAAAAACTGTTTTTT	CASSQKKDRGGEKLFF
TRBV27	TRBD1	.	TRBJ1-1	TGTGCCAGCAGTTTATCTCAGGGGGCGAGTAGTGAAGCTTTCTTT	CASSLSQGASSEAFF
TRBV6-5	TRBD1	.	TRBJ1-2	TGTGCCAGCAGTTACTCTACAGGGGATAACTATGGCTACACCTTC	CASSYSTGDNYGYTF
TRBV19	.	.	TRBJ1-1	TGTGCCAGTAGTATAAGGCTCGGGGGCACTGAAGCTTTCTTT	CASSIRLGGTEAFF
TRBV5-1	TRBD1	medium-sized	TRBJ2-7	TGCGCCAGCAGCTTGGCCGTTGGGACAGGGGGCTCCTACGAGCAGTACTTC	CASSLAVGTGGSYEQYF
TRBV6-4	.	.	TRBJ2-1	TGTGCCAGCAGTGACGGATGGGTGGATGAGCAGTTCTTC	CASSDGWVDEQFF
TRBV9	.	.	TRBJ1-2	TGTGCCAGCAGCGTAGATGGACAGAGGACCTATGGCTACACCTTC	CASSVDGQRTYGYTF
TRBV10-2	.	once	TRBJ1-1	TGCGCCAGCAGGGACCAGAACACTGAAGCTTTCTTT	CASRDQNTEAFF
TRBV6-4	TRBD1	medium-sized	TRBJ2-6	TGTGCCAGCAGTGAGACAGGGGGCACTGGGGCCAACGTCCTGACTTTC	CASSETGGTGANVLTF
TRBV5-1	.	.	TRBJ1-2	TGCGCCAGCACCCCGGGACATACAGCTAACTATGGCTACACCTTC	CASTPGHTANYGYTF
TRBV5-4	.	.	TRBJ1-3	TGTGCCAGCAGCTTGGATCCAGTTTGGGTTGGAAACACCATATATTTT	CASSLDPVWVGNTIYF
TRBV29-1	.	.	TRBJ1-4	TGCAGCGTTGCCCAGGGCTCAACTAATGAAAAACTGTTTTTT	CSVAQGSTNEKLFF
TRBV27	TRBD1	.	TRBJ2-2	TGTGCCAGCAGTTCTACTCGATTGGACAGGGGCGGAACCGGGGAGCTGTTTTTT	CASSSTRLDRGGTGELFF
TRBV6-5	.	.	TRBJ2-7	TGTGCCAGCAGCCCCAGGGCCTCCTACGAGCAGTACTTC	CASSPRASYEQYF
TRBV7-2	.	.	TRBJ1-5	TGTGCCAGCAGCTTACAAGGCTTGGGGAGCCTCGGTAATCAGCCCCAGCATTTT	CASSLQGLGSLGNQPQHF
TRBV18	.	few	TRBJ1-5	TGTGCCAGCTCCCCGGAAGATCAGCCCCAGCATTTT	CASSPEDQPQHF
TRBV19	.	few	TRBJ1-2	TGTGCCAGTAGTATAGGGGACGCCCGCTACACCTTC	CASSIGDARYTF
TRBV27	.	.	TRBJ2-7	TGTGCCAGCGCCCTAAGGGTTCCAAACTACGAGCAGTACTTC	CASALRVPNYEQYF
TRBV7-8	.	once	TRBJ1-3	TGTGCCAGCAGCTTCTTGGGGAGTTCTGGAAACACCATATATTTT	CASSFLGSSGNTIYF
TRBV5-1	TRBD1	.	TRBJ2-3	TGCGCCAGCAGCTTCAGGGGACAGGGAGGAGATACGCAGTATTTT	CASSFRGQGGDTQYF
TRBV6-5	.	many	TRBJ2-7	TGTGCCAGCAGCGACCAGTACGAGCAGTACTTC	CASSDQYEQYF
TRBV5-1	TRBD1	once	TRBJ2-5	TGCGCCAGCAGCTTGGGGACAGGGAATCGGGAGACCCAGTACTTC	CASSLGTGNRETQYF
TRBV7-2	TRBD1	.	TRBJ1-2	TGTGCCAGCAGCTTCGCAGGGGGCGTGAACTATGGCTACACCTTC	CASSFAGGVNYGYTF
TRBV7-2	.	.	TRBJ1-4	TGTGCCAGCAGCTTTTTACTAGGGATTAATGAAAAACTGTTTTTT	CASSFLLGINEKLFF
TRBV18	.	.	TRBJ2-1	TGTGCCAGCTCACCTGTGGGGGGCTACAATGAGCAGTTCTTC	CASSPVGGYNEQFF
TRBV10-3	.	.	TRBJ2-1	TGTGCCATCAGTGAGGCGGGTTTCGAGCAGTTCTTC	CAISEAGFEQFF
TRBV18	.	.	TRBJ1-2	TGTGCCAGCTCACCACAGGGTCGAAGGAGCTACACCTTC	CASSPQGRRSYTF
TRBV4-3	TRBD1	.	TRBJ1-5	TGCGCCAGCGGAAAGGGCAGGGGGACTTATAGCAATCAGCCCCAGCATTTT	CASGKGRGTYSNQPQHF
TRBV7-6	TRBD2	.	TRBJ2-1	TGTGCCAGCAGCTTCAGCGGGAGGCCCTACAATGAGCAGTTCTTC	CASSFSGRPYNEQFF
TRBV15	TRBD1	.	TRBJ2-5	TGTGCCACCAGCAGAGACGGGACCACAGGGGGAGAGACCCAGTACTTC	CATSRDGTTGGETQYF
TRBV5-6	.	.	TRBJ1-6	TGTGCCAGCAGCGCCACTTTAGACAGTACCTATAATTCACCCCTCCACTTT	CASSATLDSTYNSPLHF
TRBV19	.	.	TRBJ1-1	TGTGCCAGTAGTATAGATCTCCGGGGGGCATTAACTGAAGCTTTCTTT	CASSIDLRGALTEAFF
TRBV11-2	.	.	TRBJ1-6	TGTGCCAGCAGCCCCGGTGAAAGAAATTCACCCCTCCACTTT	CASSPGERNSPLHF
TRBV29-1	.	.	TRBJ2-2	TGCAGCGCACGACGGCAGAACACCGGGGAGCTGTTTTTT	CSARRQNTGELFF
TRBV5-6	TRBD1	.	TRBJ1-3	TGTGCCAGCAGCCCCGCGGGAGGGGGCCGAAACACCATATATTTT	CASSPAGGGRNTIYF
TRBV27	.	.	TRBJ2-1	TGTGCCAGCAGTTGGGGGGCCTACAATGAGCAGTTCTTC	CASSWGAYNEQFF
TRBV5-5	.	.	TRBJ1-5	TGTGCCAGCAGCTTGGGTTCGGGGGGCAATCAGCCCCAGCATTTT	CASSLGSGGNQPQHF
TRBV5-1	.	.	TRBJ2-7	TGCGCCAGCAGCCTCCGGGACACCTCCTACGAGCAGTACTTC	CASSLRDTSYEQYF
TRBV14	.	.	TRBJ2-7	TGTGCCAGCAGCCAAGGACCGGGACGAACCTACGAGCAGTACTTC	CASSQGPGRTYEQYF
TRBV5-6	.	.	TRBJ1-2	TGTGCCAGCAGCTTTGGCGGCGGCTACACCTTC	CASSFGGGYTF
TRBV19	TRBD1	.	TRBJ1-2	TGTGCCAGTAGGGCGACAGGGGAAGTCGTCTATGGCTACACCTTC	CASRATGEVVYGYTF
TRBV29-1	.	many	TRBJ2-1	TGCAGCATGAAGCTCAGGGAAGGTGAGCAGTTCTTC	CSMKLREGEQFF
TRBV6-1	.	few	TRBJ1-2	TGTGCCAGCAGTCTAAGGGGCACCTATGGCTACACCTTC	CASSLRGTYGYTF
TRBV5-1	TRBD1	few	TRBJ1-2	TGCGCCAGCAGCTTGGGGGACAGGGGCCGACGAGATGGCTACACCTTC	CASSLGDRGRRDGYTF
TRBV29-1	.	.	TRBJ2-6	TGCAGCGTTGGACACTCTGGGGCCAACGTCCTGACTTTC	CSVGHSGANVLTF